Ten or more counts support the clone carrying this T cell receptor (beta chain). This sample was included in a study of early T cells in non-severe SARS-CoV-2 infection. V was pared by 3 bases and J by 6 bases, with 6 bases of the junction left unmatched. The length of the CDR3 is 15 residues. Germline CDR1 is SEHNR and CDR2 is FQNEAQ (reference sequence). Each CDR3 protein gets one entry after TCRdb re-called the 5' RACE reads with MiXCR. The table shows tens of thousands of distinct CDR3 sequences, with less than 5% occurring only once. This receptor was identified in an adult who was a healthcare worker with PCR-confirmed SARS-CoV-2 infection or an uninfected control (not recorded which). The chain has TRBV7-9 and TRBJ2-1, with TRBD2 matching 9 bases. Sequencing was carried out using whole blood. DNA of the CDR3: TGTGCCAGCAGCTTGCTAGCGGGGTCCCTCAATGAGCAGTTCTTC. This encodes CASSLLAGSLNEQFF.